The 10 T cell receptor beta chains below were found in one sample sequenced in a study of T cell changes during pregnancy in multiple sclerosis. TCRdb keeps only in-frame clones here, not all; method: immunoSEQ multiplex PCR. The table has about 50,000 clones, approximately 92% seen once; the top ten hold about 0.36%. The material was CD4+ T cells from peripheral blood mononuclear cells, obtained before pregnancy. Source of these receptors: a female donor with multiple sclerosis, enrolled in a pregnancy study.

The CDR3 DNA reads TGCGCCAGCAGCCAGAGTGGGACTAGCGGGAGGGCTACCCACGAGACCCAGTACTTC. It encodes CASSQSGTSGRATHETQYF. This sequence joins TRBV4-1 and TRBJ2-5; 16 bases are a match to TRBD2. CDR3 size: 19 residues. The J segment lost 5 bases and the V segment lost 3 bases, leaving 12 bases of the junction unmatched. Germline V gene lookup returns CDR1 MGHRA and CDR2 YSYEKL.

This rearrangement joins TRBV5-1 to TRBJ2-2; 10 bases agree with TRBD2. The germline V gene has CDR1 SGHRS and CDR2 YFSETQ. The CDR3 is 16 residues long. Trimming at V came to 6 bases and at J to 7 bases, leaving 12 bases not matched to a gene. CDR3 loop: CASTPISGRASGELFF. The DNA for the CDR3 is TGCGCCAGCACCCCTATAAGCGGGAGGGCCAGCGGGGAGCTGTTTTTT.

This sequence joins TRBV5-1 and TRBJ2-5; the match to TRBD2 covers 9 bases. V gave up 2 bases and J gave up 5 bases; unmatched junction bases: 10. CDR3 length: 16 amino acids. CDR1 SGHRS and CDR2 YFSETQ come from the germline V gene. This CDR3 is CASSLKPPSGMETQYF. The CDR3 DNA follows: TGCGCCAGCAGCTTAAAACCCCCTAGCGGGATGGAGACCCAGTACTTC.

The genes are TRBV2 and TRBJ1-1; 8 nucleotides align to TRBD1. CDR1 is SNHLY and CDR2 is FYNNEI in the germline V gene. The CDR3 is 14 residues long. V lost 6 bases to trimming and J lost 2 bases; unmatched junction nucleotides: 5. The CDR3 region has the DNA TGTGCCAGCAGCCTCTCAGGGGGCAACACTGAAGCTTTCTTT. This codes for CASSLSGGNTEAFF.

The chain couples TRBV5-1 to TRBJ2-5; 9 nucleotides align to TRBD1. Germline V gene lookup returns CDR1 SGHRS and CDR2 YFSETQ. This CDR3 has 16 residues. Trimming took 0 bases from V and 4 from J; bases not matched to a gene: 7. Here the CDR3 DNA reads TGCGCCAGCAGCTTGGGAACAGGGGGCTTTGGAGAGACCCAGTACTTC. Translated: CASSLGTGGFGETQYF.

The chain recombines TRBV5-1 with TRBJ2-1; D is perhaps TRBD1 (5 bases). Trimming cost V 3 bases and J 7 bases, with 14 bases left between them. Germline CDR1 is SGHRS and CDR2 is YFSETQ. The CDR3 length is 14 residues. CDR3 sequence reads: CASSSTNRGNEQFF. Written as DNA, the CDR3 is TGCGCCAGCAGCTCGACGAATAGGGGTAATGAGCAGTTCTTC.

V is TRBV19 and J is TRBJ2-2; 7 bases agree with TRBD1. V gave up 5 bases and J gave up 3 bases; unmatched junction bases: 9. Per the germline V gene, CDR1 is LNHDA and CDR2 is SQIVND (reference sequence). The CDR3 has 16 amino acids. CDR3 DNA sequence: TGTGCCAGTAGTGGAACCGGGACAGTTGACACCGGGGAGCTGTTTTTT. Encoded protein: CASSGTGTVDTGELFF.

This sequence joins TRBV28 and TRBJ2-1; TRBD2 matches at 12 bases. Per the germline V gene, CDR1 is MDHEN and CDR2 is SYDVKM. After removal of 4 bases from V and 4 bases from J, the junction contained 5 bases not matched to a gene. CDR3 length equals 16 residues. The CDR3 region is CASSSGGLAGYNEQFF. In DNA form, the CDR3 reads TGTGCCAGCAGTTCCGGGGGACTAGCGGGTTACAATGAGCAGTTCTTC. The complete variable domain, with remaining parts taken from reference TRBV28 and TRBJ2-1, reads DVKVTQSSRYLVKRTGEKVFLECVQDMDHENMFWYRQDPGLGLRLIYFSYDVKMKEKGDIPEGYSVSREKKERFSLILESASTNQTSMYLCASSSGGLAGYNEQFFGPGTRLTVL.

The rearrangement uses TRBV5-4 and TRBJ2-3, with 8 bases that match TRBD2. The CDR3 totals 15 residues. In germline, CDR1 is SGHNT, CDR2 YYREEE (reference sequence). V shed 5 bases, J shed 0 bases, and the junction held 5 bases outside the gene matches. The CDR3 loop is CASSSGGPSTDTQYF. CDR3 nucleotides: TGTGCCAGCAGTTCGGGAGGGCCAAGCACAGATACGCAGTATTTT.

The chain couples TRBV30 to TRBJ1-2; D is undetermined. CDR1 and CDR2 from the germline V gene are GTSNPN and SVGIG (reference sequence). This CDR3 comprises 15 residues. Trimming removed 2 bases at V and 1 base at J, with 14 bases between. The CDR3, as DNA: TGTGCCTGGAGTTTTCGGGTAAACCGTAACTATGGCTACACCTTC. The encoded protein is CAWSFRVNRNYGYTF. Supplemented by reference TRBV30 and TRBJ1-2, the full variable domain reads SQTIHQWPATLVQPVGSPLSLECTVEGTSNPNLYWYRQAAGRGLQLLFYSVGIGQISSEVPQNLSASRPQDRQFILSSKKLLLSDSGFYLCAWSFRVNRNYGYTFGSGTRLTVV.